The clone carrying this T cell receptor (beta chain) was recorded a few times. No antigen is known for it. Beta-chain TCR CDR3 regions were amplified from RNA transcripts. HTBI primers were employed in first-round RT-PCR, then a second-round multiplex PCR followed. TCRdb called the multiplex PCR reads again in MiXCR, with one record for every CDR3 protein. The table includes 200,000 to 250,000 distinct CDR3 sequences, around a fifth detected once. Patients with other autoimmune diseases, uncontrolled infections, pregnancy or lactation were excluded. The diagnosis was founded upon clinical symptoms, serum thyroxine, TRAb, thyroid ultrasound and orbital computed tomography. Isolation of PBMCs was performed using about 9.9 ml of fresh peripheral blood. V was shortened by 4 bases and J by 7 bases, with 14 bases between the two germline ends. This CDR3 comprises 14 residues. CDR1 and CDR2 (germline): MDHEN, SYDVKM.

This record belongs to a study of Graves' ophthalmopathy and Graves' hyperthyroidism. Study conclusions and caveats: Most thyroid clonotypes expanded beyond 0.001 frequency were also found in blood.

The chain has TRBV28 and TRBJ2-1; D call uncertain. This receptor was obtained from a woman aged 50 to 60 with Graves' ophthalmopathy. The sequenced sample consisted of peripheral blood. The CDR3 region is CASSSQARRNEQFF. CDR3 DNA: TGTGCCAGCAGTTCCCAAGCTCGACGGAATGAGCAGTTCTTC.